These 4 T cell receptor beta chains originate from one sample sequenced in a study of circulating CD8 cells and anti-PD-1 response in melanoma. Each library started from around 14 ng of total RNA using the QIAseq Immune Repertoire TCR panel. In TCRdb, the reads were re-called with MiXCR into one record per CDR3 protein. Here the sample spans 400 to 650 distinct CDR3 sequences, roughly 10% being singletons. Sorting of live CD3+CD8+TCRalphabeta+ cells by PD-1 and/or TIGIT gave four subsets. The sample consisted of CD8+ T cells from PBMCs, taken at baseline or after one month of anti-PD-1 therapy (not recorded which). The receptors were sampled from a human donor with melanoma.

This clonotype is labeled as medium-sized. This chain connects TRBV20-1 to TRBJ2-1; 7 nucleotides line up with TRBD1. Germline CDR1 is DFQATT and CDR2 is SNEGSKA (reference sequence). The trim removed 3 bases at V and 10 bases at J, leaving 15 bases unmatched. The CDR3 totals 15 residues. The CDR3 DNA reads TGCAGTGCTAGCCCCACAGGGGCCCCCCGATGGGAGCAGTTCTTC. Its translation is CSASPTGAPRWEQFF.

This clonotype is categorized as large (0.1 to 1%). J is TRBJ2-1 and V is TRBV3-1, with 8 nucleotides matching TRBD2. Germline assignment: CDR1 LGHDT and CDR2 YNNKEL (reference sequence). V was clipped by 1 base and J by 4 bases; unmatched bases: 3. There are 15 residues in the CDR3. This CDR3 is CASSQGAGGYNEQFF. CDR3 nucleotide sequence: TGTGCCAGCAGCCAAGGGGCGGGGGGATACAATGAGCAGTTCTTC.

This clonotype turned up a few times. J is TRBJ2-5 and V is TRBV6-1; 8 bases agree with TRBD2. The V and J ends lost 3 bases and 5 bases, in that order; junction bases with no gene match: 8. The germline CDR1 and CDR2 sequences are MNHNS and SASEGT. CDR3 length: 15 residues. The CDR3 DNA follows: TGTGCCAGCAGTGATATTATAGCGGGGCGGGAGACCCAGTACTTC. It specifies CASSDIIAGRETQYF.

By frequency in the sample, this clonotype is large. The chain links TRBV4-2 to TRBJ2-7; the D is unclear. This CDR3 comprises 15 residues. V lost 0 bases and J 3 bases, leaving 12 bases between the germline ends. Per the germline V gene, CDR1 is LGHNA and CDR2 is YNFKEQ. The CDR3 spells CASSQESPHDYEQYF. The CDR3 coding sequence is TGTGCCAGCAGCCAAGAATCGCCTCATGACTACGAGCAGTACTTC.